A selection of T cell receptor beta chains follows, all from one sample in a study of siplizumab effects on memory and regulatory T cells. TCRdb's copy holds only in-frame clones and misses some; the assay was immunoSEQ multiplex PCR. This sample has 90,000 to 140,000 clones; around 93% occur once, and the top ten carry around 0.32%. Sequences were obtained from CD4+ T cells sorted from blood. These receptors were collected from a human donor in good health. The CDR3 runs from the conserved cysteine through the conserved F or W. The order of the fields is clone size, V gene, J gene, D gene, CDR3 protein, CDR3 DNA. The D gene is left open where the match is weak. The listing skips clone size in some rows; elsewhere it reads once, few, many or a size class.

-	TRBV7-8	TRBJ2-1	TRBD2	CASSWELGLAGGDKQFF	TGTGCCAGCAGTTGGGAACTCGGACTAGCGGGAGGGGATAAGCAGTTCTTC
-	TRBV7-9	TRBJ1-1	TRBD1	CASSPRTGGATNTEAFF	TGTGCCAGCAGCCCAAGGACAGGGGGCGCCACGAACACTGAAGCTTTCTTT
many	TRBV6-5	TRBJ1-6	-	CASSYSRLNSPLHF	TGTGCCAGCAGTTACTCCAGACTAAATTCACCCCTCCACTTT
-	TRBV11-2	TRBJ1-4	-	CASSLSTGEKLFF	TGTGCCAGCAGCTTGAGCACGGGTGAAAAACTGTTTTTT
-	TRBV10-2	TRBJ2-3	-	CASSGGYGTDTQYF	TGCGCCAGCAGTGGGGGGTATGGCACAGATACGCAGTATTTT
-	TRBV18	TRBJ2-3	-	CASSPPDMPGYF	TGTGCCAGCTCTCCACCGGACATGCCGGGGTATTTT
-	TRBV19	TRBJ1-1	-	CASSSSLGTEAFF	TGTGCCAGTAGTTCAAGTTTGGGCACTGAAGCTTTCTTT
-	TRBV7-9	TRBJ2-2	-	CASSLAGITGELFF	TGTGCCAGCAGCTTAGCTGGTATTACCGGGGAGCTGTTTTTT
-	TRBV27	TRBJ1-2	-	CATYSPSGSSYIF	TGTGCCACCTACTCCCCCAGTGGTTCGAGCTACATCTTC
-	TRBV10-3	TRBJ2-1	TRBD2	CAITSGATYNEQFF	TGTGCCATCACGAGCGGGGCTACATACAATGAGCAGTTCTTC
once	TRBV5-1	TRBJ2-7	TRBD1	CASSLAGIRDSNYEQYF	TGCGCCAGCAGCTTGGCCGGGATACGGGACAGTAACTACGAGCAGTACTTC
-	TRBV10-3	TRBJ2-7	-	CAIGGDEQYF	TGTGCCATCGGGGGCGACGAGCAGTACTTC
few	TRBV19	TRBJ2-2	-	CASSVTGGELFF	TGTGCCAGTAGTGTGACAGGAGGGGAGCTGTTTTTT
-	TRBV4-3	TRBJ1-5	-	CASSQDLTGSQPQHF	TGCGCCAGCAGCCAAGATTTAACAGGGAGCCAGCCCCAGCATTTT
-	TRBV19	TRBJ2-7	-	CASSRLRDPNSYEQYF	TGTGCCAGTAGTAGACTCCGGGATCCGAACTCCTACGAGCAGTACTTC
-	TRBV19	TRBJ2-3	-	CASRLADRSTDTQYF	TGTGCCAGTAGGCTCGCGGACAGAAGCACAGATACGCAGTATTTT
-	TRBV10-3	TRBJ1-2	-	CAISESTIWSYGYTF	TGTGCCATCAGTGAGTCGACTATTTGGAGCTATGGCTACACCTTC
-	TRBV5-1	TRBJ1-4	-	CASSPGGTNEKLFF	TGCGCCAGCAGCCCGGGGGGAACTAATGAAAAACTGTTTTTT
once	TRBV7-2	TRBJ1-2	-	CASSLDAGRWAGYTF	TGTGCCAGCAGCTTAGACGCGGGGCGCTGGGCTGGCTACACCTTC
-	TRBV19	TRBJ1-5	TRBD1	CASSKGQGYQPQHF	TGTGCCAGTAGTAAGGGACAGGGGTATCAGCCCCAGCATTTT
-	TRBV30	TRBJ1-1	-	CAWSGLGGPNTEAFF	TGTGCCTGGAGCGGGCTAGGGGGGCCGAACACTGAAGCTTTCTTT
-	TRBV9	TRBJ1-2	-	CASSVTGKNDYGYTF	TGTGCCAGCAGCGTTACAGGGAAGAACGACTATGGCTACACCTTC
-	TRBV6-6	TRBJ2-7	-	CASSSEGGRYEQYF	TGTGCCAGCAGTTCCGAGGGGGGCCGATACGAGCAGTACTTC
-	TRBV30	TRBJ1-1	-	CAWSFGENTEAFF	TGTGCCTGGAGTTTTGGGGAGAACACTGAAGCTTTCTTT
few	TRBV19	TRBJ2-1	TRBD2	CASRREPLGKQFF	TGTGCCAGTAGGCGGGAGCCCCTAGGGAAGCAGTTCTTC
-	TRBV27	TRBJ2-7	TRBD2	CASRTSGVYEQYF	TGTGCCAGCCGGACTAGCGGAGTTTACGAGCAGTACTTC
-	TRBV4-2	TRBJ2-1	TRBD2	CASSQDYERGADNEQFF	TGTGCCAGCAGCCAAGATTACGAGCGGGGGGCAGACAATGAGCAGTTCTTC
-	TRBV5-6	TRBJ2-3	-	CASSSPGADTQYF	TGTGCCAGCAGCTCCCCGGGAGCAGATACGCAGTATTTT
-	TRBV27	TRBJ2-7	TRBD2	CASSRTSGNNEQYF	TGTGCCAGCAGCCGGACTAGCGGGAACAACGAGCAGTACTTC
-	TRBV7-3	TRBJ2-2	TRBD2	CASSATSVLRTGELFF	TGTGCCAGCAGCGCCACTAGCGTATTGAGGACCGGGGAGCTGTTTTTT
-	TRBV6-5	TRBJ1-1	-	CASSYGGQNTEAFF	TGTGCCAGCAGTTACGGCGGACAGAACACTGAAGCTTTCTTT
-	TRBV6-1	TRBJ2-1	-	CASRLREQFF	TGTGCCAGCAGATTAAGAGAGCAGTTCTTC
-	TRBV19	TRBJ1-1	-	CASSKTMNTEAFF	TGTGCCAGTAGCAAAACAATGAACACTGAAGCTTTCTTT
-	TRBV5-1	TRBJ1-1	-	CASSLMYRANTEAFF	TGCGCCAGCAGCTTGATGTACAGGGCGAACACTGAAGCTTTCTTT
-	TRBV5-1	TRBJ2-3	-	CASSLNKEDTQYF	TGCGCCAGCAGCCTGAACAAAGAGGATACGCAGTATTTT
-	TRBV6-5	TRBJ2-5	-	CASSPQRPQGTQYF	TGTGCCAGCAGTCCACAGCGGCCCCAGGGGACCCAGTACTTC
-	TRBV6-5	TRBJ1-1	-	CASSNRVANTEAFF	TGTGCCAGCAGTAACAGGGTAGCGAACACTGAAGCTTTCTTT
-	TRBV9	TRBJ2-5	-	CASSVGHGQETQYF	TGTGCCAGCAGCGTAGGGCACGGCCAAGAGACCCAGTACTTC
-	TRBV7-6	TRBJ2-2	-	CASTGAEVTGELFF	TGTGCCAGCACGGGAGCGGAGGTCACCGGGGAGCTGTTTTTT
-	TRBV7-9	TRBJ2-4	-	CASSLPLDNIQYF	TGTGCCAGCAGCTTACCCCTAGACAACATTCAGTACTTC
-	TRBV2	TRBJ2-1	-	CASNPPGSDEQFF	TGTGCCAGTAATCCACCGGGCTCGGATGAGCAGTTCTTC
-	TRBV18	TRBJ2-2	-	CASSPLSENTGELFF	TGTGCCAGCTCACCACTCTCAGAGAACACCGGGGAGCTGTTTTTT
once	TRBV15	TRBJ2-7	-	CATSRGGRGPNNEQYF	TGTGCCACCAGCAGAGGCGGGCGGGGTCCGAACAACGAGCAGTACTTC
-	TRBV9	TRBJ2-5	TRBD2	CASSATSGRQETQYF	TGTGCCAGCAGTGCGACTAGCGGGAGACAAGAGACCCAGTACTTC
once	TRBV19	TRBJ2-3	-	CASSMSGGTDTQYF	TGTGCCAGTAGTATGTCAGGGGGCACAGATACGCAGTATTTT
-	TRBV10-3	TRBJ1-2	TRBD1	CAISKGQGSYGYTF	TGTGCCATCAGTAAGGGACAGGGTTCCTATGGCTACACCTTC
-	TRBV4-1	TRBJ2-7	-	CASSQARQGFSYEQYF	TGCGCCAGCAGCCAAGCAAGGCAGGGGTTCTCCTACGAGCAGTACTTC